A selection of T cell receptor beta chains follows, all from one sample in a study of regulatory T cells in long-lasting Graves disease. TCRdb reprocessed the multiplex PCR reads with MiXCR, giving one entry per CDR3 protein. The sample holds 550,000 to 600,000 distinct CDR3 sequences, 16% seen once. The sample was also reused in another study, on T cells in Graves' hyperthyroidism and ophthalmopathy.

The starting material was peripheral blood mononuclear cells (PBMCs), obtained at new diagnosis, from a patient treated with antithyroid drugs. These receptors were collected from a man aged 18 to 30 with Graves disease. Each CDR3 is given with its conserved first and last residue. The order of the fields is clone size, J gene, V gene, CDR3 length, D gene, CDR3 DNA, CDR3 protein. D genes are given only for firm matches. Not every row has a clone size; where given, it reads once, few, many or a size class.

clone_size: many; j_call: TRBJ2-3; v_call: TRBV2; cdr3_length: 15; d_call: TRBD1; cdr3_nt: TGTGCCAGCAGTGAAGTGGACAGGGTCAGAGATACGCAGTATTTT; cdr3_aa: CASSEVDRVRDTQYF
clone_size: many; j_call: TRBJ2-7; v_call: TRBV13; cdr3_length: 14; d_call: -; cdr3_nt: TGTGCCAGCAGCTTAGTGGGGCTAGACTACGAGCAGTACTTC; cdr3_aa: CASSLVGLDYEQYF
clone_size: many; j_call: TRBJ1-2; v_call: TRBV28; cdr3_length: 13; d_call: -; cdr3_nt: TGTGCCAGCAGTTGGTCTGGGGGAGGTGGCTACACCTTC; cdr3_aa: CASSWSGGGGYTF
clone_size: few; j_call: TRBJ1-5; v_call: TRBV7-2; cdr3_length: 14; d_call: TRBD1; cdr3_nt: TGTGCCAGCAGCACCCGGACAGGGAATCAGCCCCAGCATTTT; cdr3_aa: CASSTRTGNQPQHF
clone_size: few; j_call: TRBJ1-3; v_call: TRBV20-1; cdr3_length: 14; d_call: -; cdr3_nt: TGCAGTGCTAGGATCGGAGGCTCTGGAAACACCATATATTTT; cdr3_aa: CSARIGGSGNTIYF
clone_size: many; j_call: TRBJ1-1; v_call: TRBV5-1; cdr3_length: 14; d_call: -; cdr3_nt: TGCGCCAGCAGCGTACAAACAGGGAACACTGAAGCTTTCTTT; cdr3_aa: CASSVQTGNTEAFF
clone_size: few; j_call: TRBJ2-7; v_call: TRBV18; cdr3_length: 15; d_call: TRBD1; cdr3_nt: TGTGCCAGCTCAGCCGACAGGGGGAACTCCTACGAGCAGTACTTC; cdr3_aa: CASSADRGNSYEQYF
clone_size: -; j_call: TRBJ2-1; v_call: TRBV20-1; cdr3_length: 15; d_call: TRBD2; cdr3_nt: TGCAGTGCTAGAGATGGGACTAGCGGAGACAATGAGCAGTTCTTC; cdr3_aa: CSARDGTSGDNEQFF
clone_size: many; j_call: TRBJ2-1; v_call: TRBV2; cdr3_length: 15; d_call: TRBD2; cdr3_nt: TGTGCCAGCAGGCCGGGACTAGCGGACTACAATGAGCAGTTCTTC; cdr3_aa: CASRPGLADYNEQFF
clone_size: many; j_call: TRBJ2-3; v_call: TRBV27; cdr3_length: 16; d_call: TRBD1; cdr3_nt: TGTGCCAGCAGTTTATCCCCGGGGACAGGAACAGATACGCAGTATTTT; cdr3_aa: CASSLSPGTGTDTQYF
clone_size: few; j_call: TRBJ2-7; v_call: TRBV5-1; cdr3_length: 16; d_call: TRBD2; cdr3_nt: TGCGCCAGCAGCCCCAACCCCAGACTAGCGGGGGGCGAGCAGTACTTC; cdr3_aa: CASSPNPRLAGGEQYF
clone_size: many; j_call: TRBJ2-3; v_call: TRBV5-1; cdr3_length: 15; d_call: TRBD2; cdr3_nt: TGCGCCAGCAGCTGGGCGGGCAGCGGGAGAGATACGCAGTATTTT; cdr3_aa: CASSWAGSGRDTQYF
clone_size: -; j_call: TRBJ2-3; v_call: TRBV19; cdr3_length: 14; d_call: TRBD1; cdr3_nt: TGTGCCAGTAGTCTACCAGGGGGTACAGATACGCAGTATTTT; cdr3_aa: CASSLPGGTDTQYF
clone_size: few; j_call: TRBJ2-2; v_call: TRBV12-3/TRBV12-4; cdr3_length: 22; d_call: TRBD2; cdr3_nt: TGTGCCAGCAGTTTTTTTTCGTGGGTAGCGGGAGCTATATATTCGAACACCGGGGAGCTGTTTTTT; cdr3_aa: CASSFFSWVAGAIYSNTGELFF
clone_size: many; j_call: TRBJ2-5; v_call: TRBV10-3; cdr3_length: 16; d_call: TRBD2; cdr3_nt: TGTGCCATCTCCTCTCAGACTAGCGGCGAACAAGAGACCCAGTACTTC; cdr3_aa: CAISSQTSGEQETQYF
clone_size: -; j_call: TRBJ1-5; v_call: TRBV5-4; cdr3_length: 14; d_call: -; cdr3_nt: TGTGCCAGCAGCTCGAGTGGGGCGGGTCAGCCCCAGCATTTT; cdr3_aa: CASSSSGAGQPQHF
clone_size: -; j_call: TRBJ1-5; v_call: TRBV4-1; cdr3_length: 15; d_call: TRBD1; cdr3_nt: TGCGCCAGCAGCCAAGAAGGGACAGGGCATCAGCCCCAGCATTTT; cdr3_aa: CASSQEGTGHQPQHF
clone_size: -; j_call: TRBJ2-7; v_call: TRBV3-1; cdr3_length: 18; d_call: TRBD2; cdr3_nt: TGTGCCAGCAGCCCATTGGGGGGGTTTAGCGGATTCTCCTACGAGCAGTACTTC; cdr3_aa: CASSPLGGFSGFSYEQYF
clone_size: -; j_call: TRBJ2-5; v_call: TRBV5-1; cdr3_length: 18; d_call: TRBD2; cdr3_nt: TGCGCCAGCAGCCCCGGTATTTTAGCGGGAGATTCCCAAGAGACCCAGTACTTC; cdr3_aa: CASSPGILAGDSQETQYF
clone_size: -; j_call: TRBJ2-1; v_call: TRBV9; cdr3_length: 15; d_call: -; cdr3_nt: TGTGCCAGCAGCGTAGAAGCGGCACCCTACAATGAGCAGTTCTTC; cdr3_aa: CASSVEAAPYNEQFF
clone_size: many; j_call: TRBJ2-1; v_call: TRBV12-3/TRBV12-4; cdr3_length: 11; d_call: TRBD2; cdr3_nt: TGTGCCAGCGGGATAGCGGGTGAGCAGTTCTTC; cdr3_aa: CASGIAGEQFF
clone_size: many; j_call: TRBJ2-1; v_call: TRBV5-6; cdr3_length: 18; d_call: TRBD2; cdr3_nt: TGTGCCAGCAGCTTGGGACTAGCGGGAGGTCCCCCCTACAATGAGCAGTTCTTC; cdr3_aa: CASSLGLAGGPPYNEQFF
clone_size: few; j_call: TRBJ2-6; v_call: TRBV10-3; cdr3_length: 19; d_call: TRBD2; cdr3_nt: TGTGCCACCAGTGAGACCCCGGGACTAGCGGGAGCTGGGGCCAACGTCCTGACTTTC; cdr3_aa: CATSETPGLAGAGANVLTF
clone_size: few; j_call: TRBJ1-1; v_call: TRBV13; cdr3_length: 15; d_call: -; cdr3_nt: TGTGCCAGCAGCTTAGGTCGTCCTAGGAACACTGAAGCTTTCTTT; cdr3_aa: CASSLGRPRNTEAFF
clone_size: few; j_call: TRBJ1-5; v_call: TRBV6-1; cdr3_length: 14; d_call: -; cdr3_nt: TGTGCCGCAGACAGCGGGTATAGCAATCAGCCCCAGCATTTT; cdr3_aa: CAADSGYSNQPQHF
clone_size: -; j_call: TRBJ1-5; v_call: TRBV20-1; cdr3_length: 17; d_call: TRBD1; cdr3_nt: TGCAGTGCTAGAGATTGGGACAGGGGTCCGGTCAGCCAGCCCCAGCATTTT; cdr3_aa: CSARDWDRGPVSQPQHF
clone_size: many; j_call: TRBJ2-7; v_call: TRBV27; cdr3_length: 11; d_call: -; cdr3_nt: TGTGCCAGCTGTAAATCCTACGAGCAGTACTTC; cdr3_aa: CASCKSYEQYF
clone_size: -; j_call: TRBJ2-2; v_call: TRBV29-1; cdr3_length: 14; d_call: TRBD1; cdr3_nt: TGCAGCGTTAAGACAGGGAATGCACGCGGGGAGCTGTTTTTT; cdr3_aa: CSVKTGNARGELFF
clone_size: many; j_call: TRBJ1-1; v_call: TRBV6-5; cdr3_length: 14; d_call: TRBD1; cdr3_nt: TGTGCCAGCAGTTCGTACAGGGGCGACACTGAAGCTTTCTTT; cdr3_aa: CASSSYRGDTEAFF
clone_size: -; j_call: TRBJ1-3; v_call: TRBV6-2/TRBV6-3; cdr3_length: 16; d_call: -; cdr3_nt: TGTGCCAGCAGTGAAGTCAGGTCCAGCTCTGGAAACACCATATATTTT; cdr3_aa: CASSEVRSSSGNTIYF
clone_size: many; j_call: TRBJ2-7; v_call: TRBV2; cdr3_length: 14; d_call: TRBD1; cdr3_nt: TGTGCCAGCAAGGGACAGACACTTTCCTACGAGCAGTACTTC; cdr3_aa: CASKGQTLSYEQYF
clone_size: few; j_call: TRBJ1-6; v_call: TRBV28; cdr3_length: 10; d_call: -; cdr3_nt: TGTGCAGGAATTAATTCACCCCTCCACTTT; cdr3_aa: CAGINSPLHF
clone_size: many; j_call: TRBJ2-1; v_call: TRBV6-5; cdr3_length: 14; d_call: -; cdr3_nt: TGTGCCAGCAGTTATTCCTACGACTCGGGTGAGCAGTTCTTC; cdr3_aa: CASSYSYDSGEQFF
clone_size: many; j_call: TRBJ2-1; v_call: TRBV18; cdr3_length: 14; d_call: -; cdr3_nt: TGTGCCAGCTCACTCGTAGCCCCCAACAATGAGCAGTTCTTC; cdr3_aa: CASSLVAPNNEQFF
clone_size: many; j_call: TRBJ2-7; v_call: TRBV12-3/TRBV12-4; cdr3_length: 17; d_call: TRBD2; cdr3_nt: TGTGCCAGCAGTGTCGGGACTAGCGGGAGTTTAATTGGCGAGCAGTACTTC; cdr3_aa: CASSVGTSGSLIGEQYF
clone_size: many; j_call: TRBJ2-1; v_call: TRBV11-2; cdr3_length: 17; d_call: TRBD2; cdr3_nt: TGTGCCAGCAGCTTACTTGGACTAGCGGGAGGGTACAATGAGCAGTTCTTC; cdr3_aa: CASSLLGLAGGYNEQFF
clone_size: many; j_call: TRBJ2-1; v_call: TRBV27; cdr3_length: 14; d_call: -; cdr3_nt: TGTGCCAGCAGTCTTTCAAGAACCTACAATGAGCAGTTCTTC; cdr3_aa: CASSLSRTYNEQFF
clone_size: few; j_call: TRBJ1-1; v_call: TRBV20-1; cdr3_length: 14; d_call: -; cdr3_nt: TGCAGTGCTAGAGATCAGAGGGTTAACACTGAAGCTTTCTTT; cdr3_aa: CSARDQRVNTEAFF
clone_size: -; j_call: TRBJ2-1; v_call: TRBV7-9; cdr3_length: 16; d_call: -; cdr3_nt: TGTGCCAGCCCCCCCGTCGCGGTTACCTCCTACAATGAGCAGTTCTTC; cdr3_aa: CASPPVAVTSYNEQFF
clone_size: many; j_call: TRBJ1-5; v_call: TRBV12-3/TRBV12-4; cdr3_length: 15; d_call: -; cdr3_nt: TGTGCCAGCGGCGAAGTGGGAAATCGCAATCAGCCCCAGCATTTT; cdr3_aa: CASGEVGNRNQPQHF
clone_size: few; j_call: TRBJ1-4; v_call: TRBV7-7; cdr3_length: 13; d_call: TRBD1; cdr3_nt: TGTGCTAGCAGCATCGACAGGGAGGGAAAACTGTTTTTT; cdr3_aa: CASSIDREGKLFF
clone_size: -; j_call: TRBJ1-1; v_call: TRBV3-1; cdr3_length: 15; d_call: -; cdr3_nt: TGTGCCAGCAGCCAAGGAATCGGGCTGAACACTGAAGCTTTCTTT; cdr3_aa: CASSQGIGLNTEAFF
clone_size: many; j_call: TRBJ2-5; v_call: TRBV20-1; cdr3_length: 15; d_call: TRBD2; cdr3_nt: TGCAGTGCTAATCCGACTAGCGGGAGAGGGGAGACCCAGTACTTC; cdr3_aa: CSANPTSGRGETQYF
clone_size: few; j_call: TRBJ1-1; v_call: TRBV18; cdr3_length: 18; d_call: -; cdr3_nt: TGTGCCAGCTCACCAGGCGAGATGTGGGTCGTGATGAACACTGAAGCTTTCTTT; cdr3_aa: CASSPGEMWVVMNTEAFF
clone_size: -; j_call: TRBJ2-3; v_call: TRBV24-1; cdr3_length: 15; d_call: TRBD2; cdr3_nt: TGTGCCACCAGTGATTTACCTGGGGATGGCGGGAGGCAGTATTTT; cdr3_aa: CATSDLPGDGGRQYF
clone_size: -; j_call: TRBJ2-5; v_call: TRBV29-1; cdr3_length: 15; d_call: -; cdr3_nt: TGCAGCGTAATAACACTGAGCGGGCCCCAAGAGACCCAGTACTTC; cdr3_aa: CSVITLSGPQETQYF
clone_size: few; j_call: TRBJ2-1; v_call: TRBV28; cdr3_length: 17; d_call: TRBD2; cdr3_nt: TGTGCCAGCAGTTTCCCAGCGGGAGGGCCTCGGGAAAATGAGCAGTTCTTC; cdr3_aa: CASSFPAGGPRENEQFF
clone_size: -; j_call: TRBJ1-2; v_call: TRBV11-2; cdr3_length: 14; d_call: -; cdr3_nt: TGTGCCAGCAGCGTAACGGGACGGCTATATGGCTACACCTTC; cdr3_aa: CASSVTGRLYGYTF
clone_size: -; j_call: TRBJ2-5; v_call: TRBV18; cdr3_length: 16; d_call: TRBD2; cdr3_nt: TGTGCCAGCTCACCGATTCTTAGCGGGAGTTTCGAGACCCAGTACTTC; cdr3_aa: CASSPILSGSFETQYF
clone_size: many; j_call: TRBJ2-3; v_call: TRBV6-5; cdr3_length: 15; d_call: -; cdr3_nt: TGTGCCAGCAGTTTCGGACTGGTACGGGGAGATACGCAGTATTTT; cdr3_aa: CASSFGLVRGDTQYF
clone_size: few; j_call: TRBJ1-5; v_call: TRBV19; cdr3_length: 18; d_call: TRBD1; cdr3_nt: TGTGCCAGTAGTGCCGGACAGGGGATGATTCTTAGCAATCAGCCCCAGCATTTT; cdr3_aa: CASSAGQGMILSNQPQHF
clone_size: -; j_call: TRBJ2-6; v_call: TRBV30; cdr3_length: 14; d_call: -; cdr3_nt: TGTGCCTGGAACTCAGACTCTGGGGCCAACGTCCTGACTTTC; cdr3_aa: CAWNSDSGANVLTF
clone_size: many; j_call: TRBJ2-2; v_call: TRBV5-1; cdr3_length: 16; d_call: -; cdr3_nt: TGCGCCAGCAGCTTGGAAAGTAGCGGCGTGTCCGGGGAGCTGTTTTTT; cdr3_aa: CASSLESSGVSGELFF
clone_size: many; j_call: TRBJ2-7; v_call: TRBV12-3/TRBV12-4; cdr3_length: 12; d_call: TRBD1; cdr3_nt: TGTGCCAGCGGGCAGGGGGTTTACGAGCAGTACTTC; cdr3_aa: CASGQGVYEQYF
clone_size: -; j_call: TRBJ2-5; v_call: TRBV5-1; cdr3_length: 16; d_call: -; cdr3_nt: TGCGCCAGCAGCCTCACCGGGACACACGAGGCGGAGACCCAGTACTTC; cdr3_aa: CASSLTGTHEAETQYF